The sequence of this T cell receptor beta chain was determined in a study of T cell responses to AZD1222 COVID-19 vaccine. Study-wide background: Samples with a second dose at about 4 or about 12 weeks were pooled together.

Profiling relied on immunoSEQ multiplex PCR, and the TCRdb table lists in-frame clones only, not all of them. The sample lists 130,000 or so clones, around 94% occurring once. V was cut by 6 bases and J by 2 bases, with 12 bases left in between. Germline loops: CDR1 WSHSY, CDR2 SAAADI. This CDR3 comprises 14 residues. V and J are TRBV10-2 and TRBJ2-3; D perhaps matches TRBD1 (7 bases). The TCR sequence derives from an adult in good health. The source was peripheral blood, collected on day 0 of AZD1222 vaccination. CDR3 coding DNA: TGCGCCAGCAGCAGGGGGAGGTCCACAGATACGCAGTATTTT. It encodes CASSRGRSTDTQYF.